The TCR beta chain described here comes from a study of blood T cell repertoires in COVID-19. Study context: The samples span acute and convalescent COVID-19 from the United States, Italy and Spain. Sources were T cells, B-cell-depleted T cells, or PBMCs; the material itself was cDNA or gDNA.

Methods used by the authors: The assay estimated nucleated cells by amplifying reference gene primers. Clones were read by immunoSEQ multiplex PCR, and TCRdb kept only the in-frame ones, dropping some. Clone size and the V and J calls come from that table; the DNA yielded D and trimming. The sample gives 85,000 to 100,000 clones, approximately 70% of which show up once; 20% to 25% is in the top ten. V dropped 5 bases and J dropped 4; count of bases not matched to a gene: 6. Germline-derived CDR1 and CDR2 are SGHTA and FQGNSA. The CDR3 covers 16 residues. This chain joins TRBV7-2 and TRBJ2-5; 14 nucleotides agree with TRBD2. This receptor was taken from a woman aged 60 to 75 in a cohort sampled during active or convalescent COVID-19. The source material was peripheral blood. In nucleotides, the CDR3 is TGTGCCAGCAGCCAAAGGACTAGCGGGGGGAGAGAGACCCAGTACTTC. It encodes CASSQRTSGGRETQYF.